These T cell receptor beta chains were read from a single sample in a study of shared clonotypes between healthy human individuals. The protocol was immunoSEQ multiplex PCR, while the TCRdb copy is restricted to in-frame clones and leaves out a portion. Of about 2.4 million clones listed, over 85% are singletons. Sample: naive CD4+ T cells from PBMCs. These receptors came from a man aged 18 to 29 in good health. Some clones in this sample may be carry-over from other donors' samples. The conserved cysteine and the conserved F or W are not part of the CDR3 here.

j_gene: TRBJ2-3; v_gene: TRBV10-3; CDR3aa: AISRDLGTDTQY
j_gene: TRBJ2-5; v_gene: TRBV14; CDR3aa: ASSQRETQY
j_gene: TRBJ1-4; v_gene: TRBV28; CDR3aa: ASRSNQGVNEKLF
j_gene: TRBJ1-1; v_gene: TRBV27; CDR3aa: ASSLGQNTEAF
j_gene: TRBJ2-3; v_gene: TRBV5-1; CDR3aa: ASVRDTAADTQY
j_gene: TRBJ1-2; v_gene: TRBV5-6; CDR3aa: ASSLILDRGLYGYT
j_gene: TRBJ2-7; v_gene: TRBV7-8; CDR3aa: ASSFRRGASSYEQY
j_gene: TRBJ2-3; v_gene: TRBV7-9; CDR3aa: ASSSVGTSGADTQY
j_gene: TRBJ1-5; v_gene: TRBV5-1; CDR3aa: ASSLGGGMSNQPQH
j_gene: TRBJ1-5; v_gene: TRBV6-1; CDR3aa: ASSGGGNQPQH
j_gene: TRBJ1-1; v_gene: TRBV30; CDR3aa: AWYVGGTVEAF
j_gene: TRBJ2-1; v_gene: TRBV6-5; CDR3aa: ASRDPGLGNTEQF
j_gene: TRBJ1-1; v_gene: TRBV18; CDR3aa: ASSPPRIPEAF
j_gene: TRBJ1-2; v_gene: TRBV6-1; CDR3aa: ASSEEAALGSTYNYGYT
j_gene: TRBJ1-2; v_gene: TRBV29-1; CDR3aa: SVEDGTGNYGYT
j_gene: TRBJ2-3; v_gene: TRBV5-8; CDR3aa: ASSLDRATDTQY
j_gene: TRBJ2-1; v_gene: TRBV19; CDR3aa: ASRRDKLAGYNEQF
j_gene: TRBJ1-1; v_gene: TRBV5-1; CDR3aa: ASSLAGAKTEAF
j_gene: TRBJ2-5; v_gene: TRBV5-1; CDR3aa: ASSLLGVGETQY
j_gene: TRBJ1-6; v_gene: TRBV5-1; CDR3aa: ASSLVDSNSPLH
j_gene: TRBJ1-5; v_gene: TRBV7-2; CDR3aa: ASSSSSGNNQPQH
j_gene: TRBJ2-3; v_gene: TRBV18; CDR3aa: ASSPLGGAVADTQY
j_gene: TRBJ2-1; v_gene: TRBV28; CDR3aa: ASKSSGSRDEQF
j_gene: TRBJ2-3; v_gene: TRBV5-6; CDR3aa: ASSCLSGRSTDTQY
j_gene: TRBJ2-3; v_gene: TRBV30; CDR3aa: AWSVLGSETQY
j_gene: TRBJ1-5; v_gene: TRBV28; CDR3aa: ASSLTSNQPQH
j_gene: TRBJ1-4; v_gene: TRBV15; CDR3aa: ATSRGTGREKLF
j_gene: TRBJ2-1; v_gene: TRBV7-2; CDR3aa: ASSLTGTFKANEQF
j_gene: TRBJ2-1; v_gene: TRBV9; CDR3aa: ASSVRGSDYNEQF
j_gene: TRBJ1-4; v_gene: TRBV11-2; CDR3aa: ASSLIGATNEKLF
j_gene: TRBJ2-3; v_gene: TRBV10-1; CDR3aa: ASSGGRGRIGGGDTQY
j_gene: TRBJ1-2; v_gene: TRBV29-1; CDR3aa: SAGGGWDYGYT
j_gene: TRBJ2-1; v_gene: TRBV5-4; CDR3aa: ASSLGFNPGLAQSNEQF
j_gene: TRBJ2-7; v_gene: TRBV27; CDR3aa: ASSFHPAFYEQY
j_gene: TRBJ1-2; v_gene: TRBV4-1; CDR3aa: ASSHPGQGAGYT
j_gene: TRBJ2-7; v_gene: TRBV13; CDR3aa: ASSLHGTSGSYEQY
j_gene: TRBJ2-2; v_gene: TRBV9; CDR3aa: ASSVEGGRRELF
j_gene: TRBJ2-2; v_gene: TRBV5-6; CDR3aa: ASSLGPSGGNTGELF
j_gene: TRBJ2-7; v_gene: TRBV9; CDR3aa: ASSVGQGAYEQY
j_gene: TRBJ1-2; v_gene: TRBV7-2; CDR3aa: ASSPQGADYGYT
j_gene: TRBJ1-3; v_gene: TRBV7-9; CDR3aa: ASSLGENTIY
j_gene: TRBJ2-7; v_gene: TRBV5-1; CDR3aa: ASSWPSGSYEQY
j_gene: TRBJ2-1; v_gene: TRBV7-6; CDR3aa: ASSFLVSDYNEQF
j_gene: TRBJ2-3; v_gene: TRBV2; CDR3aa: ASMAEGAFTDTQY